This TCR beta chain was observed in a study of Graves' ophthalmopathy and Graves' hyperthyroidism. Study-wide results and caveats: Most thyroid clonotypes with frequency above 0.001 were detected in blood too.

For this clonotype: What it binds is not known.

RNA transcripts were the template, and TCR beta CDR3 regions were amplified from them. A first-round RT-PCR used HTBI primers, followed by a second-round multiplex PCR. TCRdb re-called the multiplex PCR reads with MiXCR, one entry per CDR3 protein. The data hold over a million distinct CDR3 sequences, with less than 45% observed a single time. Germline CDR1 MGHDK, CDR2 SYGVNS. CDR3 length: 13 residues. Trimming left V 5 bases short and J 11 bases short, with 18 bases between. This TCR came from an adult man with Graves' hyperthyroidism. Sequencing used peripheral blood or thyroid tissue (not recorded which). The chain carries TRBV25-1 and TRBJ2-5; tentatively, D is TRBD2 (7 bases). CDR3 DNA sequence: TGTGCCAGCAGTTCCCTTACAGGGAGGGAGCAGTACTTC. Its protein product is CASSSLTGREQYF.